This TCR beta chain appears in the sequencing data of a study of cytomegalovirus exposure and HLA in healthy donors. Study details: The study's early data release held approximately 91 million unique TCRs from HLA-typed donors.

Healthy bone marrow donors made up the donors. This CDR3 is 11 amino acids long. Per germline, CDR1 SNHLY and CDR2 FYNNEI. The V gene lost 3 bases and the J gene lost 7 bases, with 4 bases spanning the gap. 13 Jbeta primers and 60 Vbeta primers were used for the PCR. Sequencing used immunoSEQ multiplex PCR; TCRdb keeps in-frame clones, though not all of them. Of some 150,000 clones detected, roughly 80% appear once; the ten largest clones hold 3% to 3.5%. The sample holds a few counts of this clone. The specimen sequenced was PBMCs. The rearrangement joins TRBV2 to TRBJ1-3; no firm D call. The sequence derives from a man aged 40-55 years in good health and CMV-seronegative. The CDR3 coding sequence is TGTGCCAGCAGTGACGGGAACACCATATATTTT. Translated, it gives CASSDGNTIYF.